This T cell receptor (beta chain) was identified during a study of blood T cell repertoires in COVID-19 (dated by TCRdb to about 2020). For the study in its entirety: Samples from collaborators originated in the United States, Italy and Spain and spanned both the acute and convalescent phases of COVID-19. Deeply sampled blood TCRbeta repertoires from subjects exposed to, actively infected with, or recovered from COVID-19 were included in the dataset. A freely available public database, intended as a resource for researchers studying the immune response to SARS-CoV-2, is where the repertoires were released. Samples came from the ongoing ImmuneRACE study (first 160 participants) plus 1,254 subjects from 6 global collaborators. Where HLA class I and class II types were available, the types were taken from metadata supplied by the sample provider, not from assay-based typing. The sample metadata nearly always contained a de-identified subject ID, COVID-19 status, age in years and sex. The material from the prospective study consisted of cDNA or gDNA derived from T cells, B-cell-depleted T cells, or PBMCs. Broad study findings and their caveats: How much clinical and demographic metadata was included differed by source and by participant, and the metadata was provided uncurated.

Enrolling through a virtual design, the prospective study's participants ranged in age from roughly 18 to 95 years and lived across around 25 United States geographic areas. In the prospective study, cohorts were assigned on the basis of participant-reported clinical history obtained from a screening survey and a study questionnaire. A participant counted as exposed if, within 2 weeks of entering the study, that participant had been in contact with someone who had a PCR-confirmed or clinician-diagnosed COVID-19 case. Each participant in the prospective study had whole blood, serum and a nasopharyngeal or oropharyngeal swab collected by mobile phlebotomists. Additional blood draws and questionnaires over a roughly two-month period could optionally be provided by prospective study participants. Blood samples from the prospective study were shipped frozen or at room temperature prior to DNA extraction.

TCRbeta CDR3 regions were amplified from genomic DNA using the immunoSEQ Assay, a bias-controlled multiplex PCR. As for the original processing: Within the assay, amplification of reference gene primers was used to estimate how many nucleated cells each sample contained. To quantify the absolute abundance of each unique TCRbeta CDR3 rearrangement, sequence reads were collapsed and filtered. For each sample, productive Simpson clonality was calculated as the square root of Simpson's diversity index over productive rearrangements. In its TCRdb copy, this immuneACCESS table keeps in-frame sequences only and misses some clones. Where compared with another copy, unresolved V genes explain less than half of these, and the others have no known cause. That table gives V, J and clone size, and the DNA gave D and trimming. Counted in this sample were under 250,000 clones; roughly 80% of them appeared once. About 5.3% of the sample goes to the ten largest clones.

This clone was found a few times. This clone's antigen is unknown. One base away there is no much larger clone; base qualities are not given. In the germline V gene (reference sequence), CDR1 corresponds to WNHNN and CDR2 to SYGVQD. The cysteine opens and the phenylalanine closes a CDR3 of 14 amino acids. Only the CDR3 region is kept as DNA, spanning 42 bases read in frame from base 1. The junction shows trimming of 6 bases on V and 1 base on J, plus 10 bases between the germline ends. The source of this sequence is a woman in her forties or fifties who had been exposed to COVID-19. Material: PBMCs or T cells enriched from blood (not recorded which). The rearranged segments are TRBV10-1 and TRBJ2-4; TRBD1 could be the D gene, as 6 bases match. The sequenced DNA is TGCGCCAGCAGATCTACAGGGGCCAAAAACATTCAGTACTTC. This gives the protein CASRSTGAKNIQYF.